The 28 T cell receptor beta chains in this list originate from one sample, sequenced in a study of prognosis after radiotherapy for stage I lung cancer. Amplicons of TCR beta CDR3 were generated from genomic DNA by two-round multiplex PCR. The first round of PCR was done with primers that matched each TRBV and TRBJ gene. In TCRdb, the multiplex PCR reads were re-called with MiXCR into one record per CDR3 protein. The repertoire holds around 30,000 distinct CDR3 sequences, with less than 45% as singletons. The sample consisted of PBMCs, taken before or after stereotactic body radiation therapy (not recorded which). The receptors shown here come from a donor at least 50 years old with non-small cell lung cancer.

This clonotype appeared many times. V usage is TRBV11-3 and J usage is TRBJ2-4; TRBD2 is a possible D gene (5 bases). CDR1 is SGHNT and CDR2 is YENEEA in the germline V gene. Trimming left V 4 bases short and J 2 bases short, with 9 bases between. This CDR3 is built from 14 residues. The CDR3 coding sequence is TGTGCCAGCAGCTATCGGGATTCCAAAAACATTCAGTACTTC. Translated, it gives CASSYRDSKNIQYF.

This clonotype was seen at least ten times. The chain links TRBV10-3 to TRBJ2-7; the match to TRBD1 covers 7 bases. CDR3 length equals 14 residues. The V and J ends lost 2 bases and 10 bases, in that order; junction bases with no gene match: 11. Germline CDR1 ENHRY, CDR2 SYGVKD. The CDR3 DNA sequence: TGTGCCATCAGTGAGCCGAGGGACAGCGGAACCCAGTACTTC. Translated, it gives CAISEPRDSGTQYF.

V and J are TRBV28 and TRBJ2-7; D may match TRBD1 or TRBD2 (5 bases each). Trimming stripped 11 bases from V and 7 bases from J, with 27 bases between. CDR1 and CDR2 from the germline V gene are MDHEN and SYDVKM. This CDR3 comprises 15 residues. CDR3 sequence (DNA): TGTGCCGGCATTTTACGCTGGCCGGGGCCAGATGAGCAGTACTTC. Translating gives CAGILRWPGPDEQYF.

As for this clonotype: A clone one base away is much larger, so this may be a read error. The chain employs TRBV18 and TRBJ1-4; tentatively, D is TRBD1 (5 bases). This CDR3 is built from 14 residues. Germline-derived CDR1 and CDR2 are KGHSH and LQKENI. DNA of the CDR3: TGTGTCAGCTCACCGCAGGGCACTAATGAAAAACTGTTTTTT. This codes for CVSSPQGTNEKLFF.

At least ten counts were recorded for this clonotype. The chain recombines TRBV30 with TRBJ1-1; a weak D match, TRBD1 (5 bases). Trimming pared 2 bases from V and 3 bases from J, leaving 13 bases between. This CDR3 has 14 residues. CDR1 GTSNPN and CDR2 SVGIG come from the germline V gene (reference sequence). CDR3 nucleotide sequence: TGTGCCTGGAGTCGGGACCGTGGGGACACTGAAGCTTTCTTT. Its protein product is CAWSRDRGDTEAFF.

By frequency in the sample, this clonotype is medium-sized (0.01 to 0.1%). The J gene is TRBJ2-2, the V gene TRBV6-4; 8 nucleotides agree with TRBD1. Germline V lookup: CDR1 MRHNA, CDR2 SNTAGT. The CDR3 loop spans 16 amino acids. Trimming took 2 bases from V and 1 from J; bases not matched to a gene: 3. CDR3: CASSDGQGRNTGELFF. CDR3 in DNA: TGTGCCAGCAGTGACGGACAGGGAAGGAACACCGGGGAGCTGTTTTTT.

This clonotype has ten or more counts. The chain carries TRBV6-1 and TRBJ1-1; possibly TRBD1 for D (6 bases). Trimming pared 7 bases from V and 3 bases from J, leaving 18 bases between. Germline V gene lookup returns CDR1 MNHNS and CDR2 SASEGT. CDR3 size: 15 residues. CDR3 region: CASTLTGAPDTEAFF. In DNA form, the CDR3 reads TGTGCCAGCACTTTAACGGGGGCCCCAGACACTGAAGCTTTCTTT.

Of note for this clonotype: The likely explanation is a read error, given a far larger clone one base away. The genes are TRBV6-5 and TRBJ2-1, with 8 bases identical to TRBD1. The junction had 10 bases not matched to a gene; V was cut back by 7 bases and J by 5 bases. The CDR3 runs to 15 residues. Looked up from germline, CDR1 is MNHEY and CDR2 is SVGAGI. CDR3 DNA: TGTGCCAGCATCCCGGTACAGGGGGGAAACAATGAGCAGTTCTTC. Translated, it gives CASIPVQGGNNEQFF.

The sample holds many counts of this clonotype. The rearrangement links TRBV6-1 to TRBJ1-2; D uncertain. The CDR3 is made up of 15 amino acids. V shed 7 bases and J shed 4 bases, with 19 bases lying between them. Germline V gives CDR1 MNHNS, CDR2 SASEGT. The CDR3 DNA is TGTGCCAGCACCTCTATATCCCTTACCCGCTATGGCTACACCTTC. Protein product: CASTSISLTRYGYTF.

This rearrangement joins TRBV12-3 or TRBV12-4 to TRBJ2-7; D unresolved. Trimming removed 4 bases at V and 3 bases at J, with 7 bases between. The CDR3 contains 12 residues. The CDR3, as DNA: TGTGCCAGCAGTTCCCCCGGCTACGAGCAGTACTTC. Amino acids: CASSSPGYEQYF.

The chain carries TRBV6-2 or TRBV6-3 and TRBJ2-7; 12 nucleotides match TRBD2. The germline CDR1 and CDR2 sequences are MNHEY and SVGEGT. CDR3 size: 14 residues. V lost 8 bases, J lost 9 bases, and 11 bases stayed unmatched. The CDR3 sequence is CASGGTSGSPGQYF. The CDR3 nucleotides are TGTGCCAGCGGAGGGACTAGCGGGTCCCCCGGGCAGTACTTC.

In its sample, this clonotype was seen many times. CDR3 amino acids: CSGDSGSLDTQYF. In DNA form, the CDR3 reads TGCAGCGGAGACTCGGGGTCACTAGATACGCAGTATTTT. The chain links TRBV29-1 to TRBJ2-3, with D possibly being TRBD2 (5 bases). The germline V gene encodes CDR1 SQVTM and CDR2 ANQGSEA. The CDR3 consists of 13 residues. Between the trimmed V and J ends, which lost 7 bases and 5 bases, there was a span of 16 bases.

This clonotype was observed a handful of times. The rearrangement joins TRBV9 to TRBJ2-4; 7 bases agree with TRBD2. Germline values: CDR1 SGDLS, CDR2 YYNGEE. V was clipped by 4 bases and J by 5 bases; unmatched bases: 9. The CDR3 has 15 residues. This CDR3 is CASSPRSGVENIQYF. CDR3 DNA sequence: TGTGCCAGCAGCCCCAGAAGCGGGGTTGAAAACATTCAGTACTTC.

This clonotype was counted ten times or more. The CDR3 is CASSRAGGVNTEAFF. The CDR3 bases are TGTGCCAGCAGCAGGGCTGGGGGCGTGAACACTGAAGCTTTCTTT. The chain combines TRBV5-5 with TRBJ1-1; D is possibly TRBD1 (6 bases). Trimming pared 4 bases from V and 0 bases from J, leaving 13 bases between. The CDR3 sequence is 15 residues long. Germline-derived CDR1 and CDR2 are SGHKS and YYEKEE (reference sequence). The whole variable domain, filled in from reference TRBV5-5 and TRBJ1-1, reads DAGVTQSPTHLIKTRGQQVTLRCSPISGHKSVSWYQQVLGQGPQFIFQYYEKEERGRGNFPDRFSARQFPNYSSELNVNALLLGDSALYLCASSRAGGVNTEAFFGQGTRLTVV.

This clonotype was counted between two and nine times. This rearrangement joins TRBV28 to TRBJ2-7; D is ambiguous. The CDR3 runs 13 residues. V gave up 0 bases and J gave up 2 bases, with 5 bases separating them. CDR1 and CDR2 from the germline V gene are MDHEN and SYDVKM. The CDR3 is CASSLWSAYEQYF. DNA for the CDR3: TGTGCCAGCAGTTTATGGTCCGCCTACGAGCAGTACTTC.

This clonotype was found many times. The chain recombines TRBV7-9 with TRBJ1-1, with TRBD1 matching over 7 bases. J gave up 6 bases and V 3 bases, and 7 bases lay outside the gene matches. The CDR3 runs to 14 residues. Germline lookup yields CDR1 SEHNR and CDR2 FQNEAQ (reference sequence). CDR3: CASSLGQIFSEAFF. CDR3 nucleotide sequence: TGTGCCAGCAGCTTGGGACAGATTTTCTCTGAAGCTTTCTTT.

The chain joins TRBV15 to TRBJ1-2; D unresolved. Trimming shortened V by 0 bases and J by 8 bases, and 7 bases separated the two germline ends. CDR1 LNHNV and CDR2 YYDKDF come from the germline V gene (reference sequence). This CDR3 contains 12 residues. The CDR3 sequence is CATSRDLGGYTF. The CDR3 coding sequence is TGTGCCACCAGCAGAGATCTGGGCGGCTACACCTTC.

Ten or more counts support this clonotype. The chain links TRBV29-1 to TRBJ1-5, with D unclear. This CDR3 has 12 residues. The germline gives CDR1 SQVTM, CDR2 ANQGSEA. The V gene lost 4 bases and the J gene lost 2 bases, with 6 bases spanning the gap. The CDR3 is CSVGAGNQPQHF. The CDR3 DNA reads TGCAGCGTTGGGGCAGGCAATCAGCCCCAGCATTTT.

This clonotype was seen ten or more times. This chain uses TRBV4-2 with TRBJ1-6; D is uncertain. The CDR3 is made up of 16 amino acids. Germline V gives CDR1 LGHNA, CDR2 YNFKEQ. The germline V and J ends were trimmed by 1 base and 1 base, with 8 bases remaining between them. The CDR3 nucleotides are TGTGCCAGCAGCCAAGGACCTTCTTCCTATAATTCACCCCTCCACTTT. Residues: CASSQGPSSYNSPLHF.

Details on this clonotype: An end of the junction does not agree with germline; a read error may underlie this. The chain uses TRBV6-2 or TRBV6-3 and TRBJ2-6, with a weak D call TRBD1 (5 bases). CDR3 size: 14 residues. CDR1 is MNHEY, CDR2 SVGEGT, per germline. CDR3 in amino acids: CAISSSSGANALTF. In DNA form, the CDR3 reads TGTGCCATCAGTTCGAGCTCTGGGGCCAACGCCCTGACTTTC.

The rearrangement uses TRBV15 and TRBJ1-5; unclear D gene. CDR3 length: 15 residues. The V end was cut by 0 bases, the J end by 3 bases, with 9 bases between. CDR1 is LNHNV, CDR2 YYDKDF, per germline (reference sequence). In DNA, the CDR3 is TGTGCCACCAGCAGAGATCGGGAGCTCAATCAGCCCCAGCATTTT. Translation: CATSRDRELNQPQHF.

This clonotype was seen at least ten times. The chain combines TRBV3-1 with TRBJ1-2; 8 bases are a match to TRBD1. The ends lost 4 bases at V and 6 bases at J; junction bases unmatched: 10. Per germline, CDR1 LGHDT and CDR2 YNNKEL (reference sequence). This CDR3 region has 15 residues. The CDR3 sequence is CASSRIRTGRDGYTF. The CDR3 DNA is TGTGCCAGCAGCCGGATTAGGACAGGGCGGGATGGCTACACCTTC.

The chain carries TRBV20-1 and TRBJ1-2; D not certain. V lost 6 bases and J lost 9, with 20 bases in between. The germline gives CDR1 DFQATT, CDR2 SNEGSKA (reference sequence). The CDR3 has 13 amino acids. CDR3 sequence reads: CSAQIPGKHCYTF. The CDR3 region has the DNA TGCAGTGCCCAGATCCCAGGAAAGCACTGCTACACCTTC.

This clonotype has at least ten counts. J is TRBJ2-1 and V is TRBV2, with D uncertain. V dropped 6 bases and J dropped 7 bases, with 7 bases sitting between them. Germline loops: CDR1 SNHLY, CDR2 FYNNEI. CDR3 length equals 11 residues. The CDR3 DNA is TGTGCCAGCAGACGGTTTAATGAGCAGTTCTTC. It translates to CASRRFNEQFF.

This clonotype was detected only a few times. This rearrangement joins TRBV7-9 to TRBJ2-2; D is undetermined. There are 14 residues in the CDR3. Germline assignment: CDR1 SEHNR and CDR2 FQNEAQ (reference sequence). V lost 2 bases, J lost 1 base, and 5 bases lay in between. This CDR3 reads CASSLWRNTGELFF. The CDR3 DNA follows: TGTGCCAGCAGCTTATGGAGGAACACCGGGGAGCTGTTTTTT.

This clonotype was counted many times. The chain joins TRBV5-1 to TRBJ1-4; D may be TRBD1 (5 bases). Germline CDR1 and CDR2: SGHRS and YFSETQ. The CDR3 loop spans 15 amino acids. Trimming pared 1 base from V and 4 bases from J, leaving 11 bases between. Here the CDR3 DNA reads TGCGCCAGCAGCTTGACGGGGCATGATAATGAAAAACTGTTTTTT. It translates to CASSLTGHDNEKLFF.

This clonotype was detected ten times or more. The rearrangement links TRBV5-1 to TRBJ2-7; 13 nucleotides agree with TRBD2. The CDR3 is 16 amino acids. From germline, CDR1 is SGHRS and CDR2 YFSETQ. The J segment lost 2 bases and the V segment lost 4 bases, leaving 6 bases of the junction unmatched. In DNA, the CDR3 is TGCGCCAGCAGCCCCGGACTAGCGGGAGTAGCCTACGAGCAGTACTTC. It encodes CASSPGLAGVAYEQYF.

The chain carries TRBV28 and TRBJ2-2; D not certain. The CDR3 covers 11 residues. Germline V CDR1 and CDR2: MDHEN, SYDVKM. The CDR3 spells CSISLPGELFF. CDR3 nucleotides: TGTTCCATCAGTTTGCCCGGGGAGCTGTTTTTT.